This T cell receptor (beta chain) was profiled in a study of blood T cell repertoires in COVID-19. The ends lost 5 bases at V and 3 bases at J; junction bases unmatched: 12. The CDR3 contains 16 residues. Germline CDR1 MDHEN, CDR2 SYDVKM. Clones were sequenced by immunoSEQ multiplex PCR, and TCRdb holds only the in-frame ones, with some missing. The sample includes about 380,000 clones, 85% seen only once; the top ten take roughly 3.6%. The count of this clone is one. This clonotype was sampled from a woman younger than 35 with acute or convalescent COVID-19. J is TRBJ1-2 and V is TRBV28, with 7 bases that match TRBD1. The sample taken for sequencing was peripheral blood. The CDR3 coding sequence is TGTGCCAGCAGTCGATCTACAGGGGCGTTGGACTATGGCTACACCTTC. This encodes CASSRSTGALDYGYTF.